This is a list of T cell receptor beta chains from one sample in a study of blood T cell repertoires in COVID-19. This table comes from immunoSEQ multiplex PCR, and its TCRdb copy is limited to in-frame clones, with some not included. The sample has roughly 160,000 clones; around 87% are singletons. Input material: peripheral blood. Every receptor here comes from a man aged 60 to 69 with COVID-19, enrolled during active disease. Each CDR3 is given with its conserved first and last residue. Each record gives: CDR3 DNA, CDR3 protein, D gene, J gene, V gene, clone size. A D gene is named only where the DNA matches it firmly. Part of the rows lack a size; the others show once, few, many or a class for expanded clones.

CDR3nt: TGTGCCAGCAGTTTAAGACAGGGACAGGTGGCTGGAAACACCATATATTTT
CDR3aa: CASSLRQGQVAGNTIYF
d_gene: TRBD1
j_gene: TRBJ1-3
v_gene: TRBV28
abundance: few

CDR3nt: TGTGCCAGCAGCTTCGACAGATCGAACACTGAAGCTTTCTTT
CDR3aa: CASSFDRSNTEAFF
d_gene: NA
j_gene: TRBJ1-1
v_gene: TRBV7-2
abundance: NA

CDR3nt: TGTGCCAGCAGTTTGACACGGAACGAGCAGTACTTC
CDR3aa: CASSLTRNEQYF
d_gene: NA
j_gene: TRBJ2-7
v_gene: TRBV6-5
abundance: NA

CDR3nt: TGTGCCAGCAGTTTACAAGACTATACGCAGTATTTT
CDR3aa: CASSLQDYTQYF
d_gene: NA
j_gene: TRBJ2-3
v_gene: TRBV28
abundance: NA

CDR3nt: TGTGCCAGCAGCTTCCGGGACAGGACCTACGAGCAGTACTTC
CDR3aa: CASSFRDRTYEQYF
d_gene: TRBD1
j_gene: TRBJ2-7
v_gene: TRBV11-1
abundance: few

CDR3nt: TGTGCCAGCAGTGAAGCGGGGGGACTTAATGAAAAACTGTTTTTT
CDR3aa: CASSEAGGLNEKLFF
d_gene: NA
j_gene: TRBJ1-4
v_gene: TRBV6-1
abundance: NA

CDR3nt: TGTGCCAGCAGCCAGATTACAGGGGGGCAGCCCCAGCATTTT
CDR3aa: CASSQITGGQPQHF
d_gene: TRBD1
j_gene: TRBJ1-5
v_gene: TRBV28
abundance: few

CDR3nt: TGTGCCAGCTCACTAGAAGGAGGGGACACTGAAGCTTTCTTT
CDR3aa: CASSLEGGDTEAFF
d_gene: NA
j_gene: TRBJ1-1
v_gene: TRBV18
abundance: NA

CDR3nt: TGTGCCAGCAGCGTAGGTGGCGGGGGAGGAAGCTATGGCTACACCTTC
CDR3aa: CASSVGGGGGSYGYTF
d_gene: NA
j_gene: TRBJ1-2
v_gene: TRBV9
abundance: NA

CDR3nt: TGTGCCAGCGAACCGACAGAAAACTATGGCTACACCTTC
CDR3aa: CASEPTENYGYTF
d_gene: NA
j_gene: TRBJ1-2
v_gene: TRBV2
abundance: NA

CDR3nt: TGTGCCAGCAGCCAAGCCCCGCCAGGGGGGAGATACGAGCAGTACTTC
CDR3aa: CASSQAPPGGRYEQYF
d_gene: NA
j_gene: TRBJ2-7
v_gene: TRBV14
abundance: NA

CDR3nt: TGCGCCAGCAGCCCAGGGTTAGAGACCCAGTACTTC
CDR3aa: CASSPGLETQYF
d_gene: NA
j_gene: TRBJ2-5
v_gene: TRBV5-1
abundance: once

CDR3nt: TGTGCCAGCAGTTCGGGACAGGGTTGGTATGGCTACACCTTC
CDR3aa: CASSSGQGWYGYTF
d_gene: TRBD1
j_gene: TRBJ1-2
v_gene: TRBV6-5
abundance: NA

CDR3nt: TGTGCCGCTCACGGGACTAGCGGGATGGGGGAGCAGTACTTC
CDR3aa: CAAHGTSGMGEQYF
d_gene: TRBD2
j_gene: TRBJ2-7
v_gene: TRBV18
abundance: once

CDR3nt: TGCAGTGCTAACTTAGACTTTGAGCAGTTCTTC
CDR3aa: CSANLDFEQFF
d_gene: NA
j_gene: TRBJ2-1
v_gene: TRBV20-1
abundance: NA

CDR3nt: TGTGCCAGCAGCCAAGAGGTTAAGCCGCCTGGCACAGATACGCAGTATTTT
CDR3aa: CASSQEVKPPGTDTQYF
d_gene: NA
j_gene: TRBJ2-3
v_gene: TRBV4-2
abundance: NA

CDR3nt: TGCAGCGTTGTGACTAGCGGGAGGGCCCAGTACTTC
CDR3aa: CSVVTSGRAQYF
d_gene: TRBD2
j_gene: TRBJ2-5
v_gene: TRBV29-1
abundance: NA

CDR3nt: TGTGCCAGCCGGACTAGCGGGATCGGGCCCTACGAGCAGTACTTC
CDR3aa: CASRTSGIGPYEQYF
d_gene: TRBD2
j_gene: TRBJ2-7
v_gene: TRBV7-2
abundance: once

CDR3nt: TGTGCCAGCAGTAGGGTACCCACGACAGGGACTGAAGCTTTCTTT
CDR3aa: CASSRVPTTGTEAFF
d_gene: TRBD1
j_gene: TRBJ1-1
v_gene: TRBV27
abundance: NA

CDR3nt: TGTGCCAGCTCACCGTACAGGGACACTGAAGCTTTCTTT
CDR3aa: CASSPYRDTEAFF
d_gene: NA
j_gene: TRBJ1-1
v_gene: TRBV18
abundance: NA

CDR3nt: TGTGCCAGCAGGGGGGACAACTACAATGAGCAGTTCTTC
CDR3aa: CASRGDNYNEQFF
d_gene: NA
j_gene: TRBJ2-1
v_gene: TRBV9
abundance: NA

CDR3nt: TGTGCCAGCAGCTTCAGACGGGACGTCCTGACTTTC
CDR3aa: CASSFRRDVLTF
d_gene: NA
j_gene: TRBJ2-6
v_gene: TRBV7-2
abundance: NA

CDR3nt: TGTGCCAGCAGCTTTGCAGGGGGTCGCGAAAAACTGTTTTTT
CDR3aa: CASSFAGGREKLFF
d_gene: TRBD1
j_gene: TRBJ1-4
v_gene: TRBV11-1
abundance: NA

CDR3nt: TGTGCCACCAGTGCGGACAGGGGTGCAGTTTACACCGGGGAGCTGTTTTTT
CDR3aa: CATSADRGAVYTGELFF
d_gene: TRBD1
j_gene: TRBJ2-2
v_gene: TRBV24-1
abundance: NA

CDR3nt: TGTGCCAGTAAGAGGGATGGGAGTTGGCCCCAGCATTTT
CDR3aa: CASKRDGSWPQHF
d_gene: NA
j_gene: TRBJ1-5
v_gene: TRBV19
abundance: NA

CDR3nt: TGCGCCAGCAGCCCAGGGACTAGCGGGCCGGCCCAAATTCAGTACTTC
CDR3aa: CASSPGTSGPAQIQYF
d_gene: TRBD2
j_gene: TRBJ2-4
v_gene: TRBV4-3
abundance: NA

CDR3nt: TGTGCCACCAGTCTGGCTCCCACCGGGGAGCTGTTTTTT
CDR3aa: CATSLAPTGELFF
d_gene: NA
j_gene: TRBJ2-2
v_gene: TRBV24-1
abundance: NA

CDR3nt: TGTGCCAGTGTCAGGGACTACTATAATTCACCCCTCCACTTT
CDR3aa: CASVRDYYNSPLHF
d_gene: NA
j_gene: TRBJ1-6
v_gene: TRBV7-8
abundance: NA

CDR3nt: TGTGCCAGCAGCTTCTCCGGAACTAGTCACAATGAGCAGTTCTTC
CDR3aa: CASSFSGTSHNEQFF
d_gene: NA
j_gene: TRBJ2-1
v_gene: TRBV7-2
abundance: NA

CDR3nt: TGTGCCTGGAGTATGCAGTCTTTAGGCTACACCTTC
CDR3aa: CAWSMQSLGYTF
d_gene: NA
j_gene: TRBJ1-2
v_gene: TRBV30
abundance: NA

CDR3nt: TGTGCCAGCAGCCCGCCGGAGGGTAATCAGCCCCAGCATTTT
CDR3aa: CASSPPEGNQPQHF
d_gene: NA
j_gene: TRBJ1-5
v_gene: TRBV7-8
abundance: NA

CDR3nt: TGTGCCAGCAGCTCCTCCGCTGGGGGGTCGGGAAACACCATATATTTT
CDR3aa: CASSSSAGGSGNTIYF
d_gene: NA
j_gene: TRBJ1-3
v_gene: TRBV7-2
abundance: NA